This is a list of T cell receptor beta chains from one sample in a study of radiation and T cells in renal cell carcinoma. Here immunoSEQ multiplex PCR was the method, and the copy in TCRdb shows in-frame clones only, minus some. The table includes 140,000 or so clones, around nine tenths detected once. Sequences were derived from blood, sampled from a patient whose treatment included radiotherapy and nephrectomy. These receptors originate from a woman aged 45-59 years with renal cell carcinoma. Both conserved end residues are trimmed from each CDR3. Size values are once, few and many counts, or a class for expanded clones, and some rows have none.

size	V	J	CDR3
.	TRBV28	TRBJ2-5	ASSGGSRGQETQY
.	TRBV7-9	TRBJ1-2	ASSFRSYGYT
once	TRBV6-6	TRBJ2-7	ASSTSTGSYEQY
.	TRBV7-9	TRBJ2-4	ASSLGSGGAINIQY
few	TRBV7-2	TRBJ1-2	ASSSTDRGIGGYT
.	TRBV5-4	TRBJ2-2	ASNLVGTGELF
.	TRBV18	TRBJ1-3	ASSRADLFNTIY
.	TRBV7-8	TRBJ2-1	ASSLGRDNEQF
.	TRBV18	TRBJ1-1	ASSGTGAGTEAF
few	TRBV2	TRBJ1-2	ASVRVSRAYT
.	TRBV5-1	TRBJ2-1	ASSLDLRGTYNEQF
.	TRBV9	TRBJ1-1	ASTGEGGQNTEAF
once	TRBV6-1	TRBJ1-2	ASNDGNYGYT
.	TRBV5-1	TRBJ2-5	ASSLPVRGTQY
.	TRBV7-3	TRBJ2-2	ATRDRDRGTTGELF
.	TRBV2	TRBJ2-7	ASSDHGGPYEQY
.	TRBV7-7	TRBJ2-7	ASSTEWGGEQY
.	TRBV7-6	TRBJ1-5	ASSAQQGRAQPQH